This TCR beta chain was recorded in a study of shared T cell receptors in the human thymus. V shed 10 bases and J shed 0 bases, with 22 bases lying between them. The CDR3 covers 18 residues. The germline V gene has CDR1 LGHNA and CDR2 YSLEER. Sequenced by immunoSEQ multiplex PCR; TCRdb stores in-frame clones only, minus some. The data contain hundreds of thousands of clones, approximately 87% of them singletons. These data were also reused for a study on human thymus T cells. That work states: In corrective heart surgery, resections were taken, and these provided the thymus tissue. Gene usage for V and J segments appeared biased in thymic and blood repertoires. Thymic repertoires of unrelated individuals were reported in related research to overlap highly.

The sequencing input was thymocytes. The chain has TRBV4-3 and TRBJ2-6; TRBD1 is a possible D gene (6 bases). This clonotype was sampled from a boy less than two years old with a congenital heart defect. This CDR3 reads CATGDRSYGGSGANVLTF. Here the CDR3 DNA reads TGCGCCACCGGAGACAGGTCCTACGGAGGCTCTGGGGCCAACGTCCTGACTTTC.